The present T cell receptor beta chain was sequenced within a study of blood T cell repertoires in COVID-19. Study-level information: Sample material is recorded as cDNA or gDNA derived from T cells, B-cell-depleted T cells, or PBMCs.

Sequenced by immunoSEQ multiplex PCR; TCRdb stores in-frame clones only, minus some. The table includes roughly 47,000 clones, approximately 82% detected once. The CDR3 totals 16 residues. J gave up 5 bases and V 1 base, and 8 bases lay outside the gene matches. Germline assignment: CDR1 SEHNR and CDR2 FQNEAQ (reference sequence). Source material: peripheral blood. This TCR was recovered from a woman in her 70s with acute or convalescent COVID-19. The rearrangement joins TRBV7-9 to TRBJ2-3; 8 bases are a match to TRBD2. CDR3 protein: CASSLGRAGAIDTQYF. As DNA, the CDR3 is TGTGCCAGCAGCTTAGGTCGAGCGGGAGCTATAGATACGCAGTATTTT.